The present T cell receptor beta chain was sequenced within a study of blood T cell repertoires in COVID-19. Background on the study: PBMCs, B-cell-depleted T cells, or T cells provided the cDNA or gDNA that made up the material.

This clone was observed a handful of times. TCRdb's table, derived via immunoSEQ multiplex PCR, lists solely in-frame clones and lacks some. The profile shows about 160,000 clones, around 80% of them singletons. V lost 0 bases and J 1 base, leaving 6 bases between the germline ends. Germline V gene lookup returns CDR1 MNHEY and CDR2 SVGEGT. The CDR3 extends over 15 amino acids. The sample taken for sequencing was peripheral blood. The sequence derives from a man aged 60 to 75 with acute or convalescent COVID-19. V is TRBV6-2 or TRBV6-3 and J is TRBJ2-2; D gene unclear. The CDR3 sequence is CASSYSILNTGELFF. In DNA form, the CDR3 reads TGTGCCAGCAGTTACTCCATTTTGAACACCGGGGAGCTGTTTTTT.